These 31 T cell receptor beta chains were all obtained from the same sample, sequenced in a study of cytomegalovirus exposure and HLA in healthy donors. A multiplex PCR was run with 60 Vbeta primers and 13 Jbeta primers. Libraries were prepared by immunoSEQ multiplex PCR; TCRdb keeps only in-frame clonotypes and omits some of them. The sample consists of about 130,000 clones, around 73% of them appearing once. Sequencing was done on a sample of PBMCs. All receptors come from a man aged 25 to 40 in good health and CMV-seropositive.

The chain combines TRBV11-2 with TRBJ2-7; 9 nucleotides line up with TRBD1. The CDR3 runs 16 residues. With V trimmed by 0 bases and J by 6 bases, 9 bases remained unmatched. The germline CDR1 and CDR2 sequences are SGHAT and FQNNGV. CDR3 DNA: TGTGCCAGCAGCTTAGACGGGGGACAGGGAGGGCGCGAGCAGTACTTC. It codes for CASSLDGGQGGREQYF.

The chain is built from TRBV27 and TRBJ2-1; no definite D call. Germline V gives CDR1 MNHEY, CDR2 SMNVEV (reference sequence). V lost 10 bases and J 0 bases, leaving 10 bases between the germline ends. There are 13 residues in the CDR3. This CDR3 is CATAVSSYNEQFF. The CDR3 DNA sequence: TGTGCCACCGCAGTAAGCTCCTACAATGAGCAGTTCTTC.

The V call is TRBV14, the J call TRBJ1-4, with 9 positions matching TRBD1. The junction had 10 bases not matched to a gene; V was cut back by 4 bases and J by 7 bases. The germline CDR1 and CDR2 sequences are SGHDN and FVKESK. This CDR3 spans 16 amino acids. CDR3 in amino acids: CASSPKDRGIGEKLFF. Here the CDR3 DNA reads TGTGCCAGCAGCCCCAAAGACAGGGGGATAGGTGAAAAACTGTTTTTT.

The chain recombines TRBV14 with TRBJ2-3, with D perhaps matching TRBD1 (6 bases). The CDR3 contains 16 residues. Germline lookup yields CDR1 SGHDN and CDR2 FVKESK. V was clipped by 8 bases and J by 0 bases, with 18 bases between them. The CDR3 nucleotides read TGTGCCAGCTCGGCGCCTGGGGGCCGGAGCACAGATACGCAGTATTTT. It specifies CASSAPGGRSTDTQYF.

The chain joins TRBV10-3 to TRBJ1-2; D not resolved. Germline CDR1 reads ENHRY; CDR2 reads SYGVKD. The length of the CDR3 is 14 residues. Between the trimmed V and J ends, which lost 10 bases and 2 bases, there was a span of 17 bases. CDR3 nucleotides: TGTGCCACCGCAGGAGGGCAGCTAAACTATGGCTACACCTTC. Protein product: CATAGGQLNYGYTF.

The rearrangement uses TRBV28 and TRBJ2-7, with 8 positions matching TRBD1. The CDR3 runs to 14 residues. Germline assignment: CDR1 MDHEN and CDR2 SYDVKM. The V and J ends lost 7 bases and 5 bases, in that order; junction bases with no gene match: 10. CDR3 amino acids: CASTATGEFDEQYF. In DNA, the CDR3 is TGTGCCAGCACCGCGACAGGGGAGTTCGACGAGCAGTACTTC.

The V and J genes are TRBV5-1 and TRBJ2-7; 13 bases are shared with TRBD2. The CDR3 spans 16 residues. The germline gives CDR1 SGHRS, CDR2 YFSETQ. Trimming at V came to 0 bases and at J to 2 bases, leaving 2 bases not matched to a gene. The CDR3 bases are TGCGCCAGCAGCTTGGGACTAGCGGGGGGCCCCTACGAGCAGTACTTC. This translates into CASSLGLAGGPYEQYF.

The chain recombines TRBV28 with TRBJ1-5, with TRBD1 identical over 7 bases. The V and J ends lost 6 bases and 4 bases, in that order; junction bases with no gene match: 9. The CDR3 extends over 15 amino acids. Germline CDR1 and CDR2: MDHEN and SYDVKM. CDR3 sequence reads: CASSSLTGVNQPQHF. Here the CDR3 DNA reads TGTGCCAGCAGCTCCCTCACAGGGGTAAATCAGCCCCAGCATTTT.

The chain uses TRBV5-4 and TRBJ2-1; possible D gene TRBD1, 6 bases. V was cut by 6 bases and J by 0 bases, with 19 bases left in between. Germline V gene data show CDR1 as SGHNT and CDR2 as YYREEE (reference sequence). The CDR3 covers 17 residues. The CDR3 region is CASTNDRRTYSYNEQFF. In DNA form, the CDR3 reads TGTGCCAGCACCAACGACAGGAGGACCTACTCCTACAATGAGCAGTTCTTC.

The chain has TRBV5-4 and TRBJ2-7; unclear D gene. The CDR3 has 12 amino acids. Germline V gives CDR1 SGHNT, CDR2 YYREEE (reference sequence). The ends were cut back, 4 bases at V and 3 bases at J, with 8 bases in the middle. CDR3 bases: TGTGCCAGCAGCGTGGATTACTACGAGCAGTACTTC. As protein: CASSVDYYEQYF.

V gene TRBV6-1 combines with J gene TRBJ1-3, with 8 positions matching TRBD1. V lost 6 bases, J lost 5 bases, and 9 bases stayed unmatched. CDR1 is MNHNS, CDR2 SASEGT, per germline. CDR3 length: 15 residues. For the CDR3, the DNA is TGTGCCAGCAGGGACCAGGGGGCTATCAGAAACACCATATATTTT. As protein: CASRDQGAIRNTIYF.

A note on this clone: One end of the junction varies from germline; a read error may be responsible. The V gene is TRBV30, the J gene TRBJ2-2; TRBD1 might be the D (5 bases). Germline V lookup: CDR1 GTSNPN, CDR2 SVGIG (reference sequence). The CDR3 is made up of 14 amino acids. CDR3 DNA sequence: TGTGCCTGGAGTCTAGGGGCGAATACCGGGGAGCTGTTTTTT. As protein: CAWSLGANTGELFF.

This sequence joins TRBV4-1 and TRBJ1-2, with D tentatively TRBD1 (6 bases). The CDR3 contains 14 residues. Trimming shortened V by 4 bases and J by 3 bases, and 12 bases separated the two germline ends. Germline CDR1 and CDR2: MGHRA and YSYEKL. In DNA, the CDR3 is TGCGCCAGCAGCCGGGGGGGCTCGCACTATGGCTACACCTTC. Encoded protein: CASSRGGSHYGYTF.

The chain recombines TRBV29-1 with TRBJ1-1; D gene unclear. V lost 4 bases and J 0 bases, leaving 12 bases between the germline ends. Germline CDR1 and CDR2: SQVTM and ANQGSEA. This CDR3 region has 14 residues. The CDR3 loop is CSVASSMMNTEAFF. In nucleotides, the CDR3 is TGCAGCGTTGCCTCTTCTATGATGAACACTGAAGCTTTCTTT.

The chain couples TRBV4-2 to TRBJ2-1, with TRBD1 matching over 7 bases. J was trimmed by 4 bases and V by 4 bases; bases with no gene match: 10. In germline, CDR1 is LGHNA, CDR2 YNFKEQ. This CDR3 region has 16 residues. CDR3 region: CASSPRGQEIYNEQFF. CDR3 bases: TGTGCCAGCAGCCCCCGAGGACAGGAGATATACAATGAGCAGTTCTTC.

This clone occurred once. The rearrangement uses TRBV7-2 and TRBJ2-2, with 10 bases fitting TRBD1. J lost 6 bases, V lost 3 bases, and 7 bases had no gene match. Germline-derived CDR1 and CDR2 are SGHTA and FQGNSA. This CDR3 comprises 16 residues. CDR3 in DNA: TGTGCCAGCAGCTTTTATCTGGACAGGGGGGCCGGGGAGCTGTTTTTT. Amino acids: CASSFYLDRGAGELFF.

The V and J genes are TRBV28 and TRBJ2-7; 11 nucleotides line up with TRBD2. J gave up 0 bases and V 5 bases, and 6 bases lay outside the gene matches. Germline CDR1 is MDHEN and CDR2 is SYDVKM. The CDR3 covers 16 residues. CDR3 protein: CASSNLAGGASYEQYF. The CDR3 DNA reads TGTGCCAGCAGTAACCTAGCGGGAGGAGCCTCCTACGAGCAGTACTTC.

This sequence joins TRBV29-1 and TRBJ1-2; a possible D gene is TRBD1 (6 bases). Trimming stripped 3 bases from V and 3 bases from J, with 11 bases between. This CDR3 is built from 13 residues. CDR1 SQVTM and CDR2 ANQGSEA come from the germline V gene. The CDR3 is CSVDWGRDYGYTF. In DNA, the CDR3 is TGCAGCGTTGATTGGGGGCGCGACTATGGCTACACCTTC.

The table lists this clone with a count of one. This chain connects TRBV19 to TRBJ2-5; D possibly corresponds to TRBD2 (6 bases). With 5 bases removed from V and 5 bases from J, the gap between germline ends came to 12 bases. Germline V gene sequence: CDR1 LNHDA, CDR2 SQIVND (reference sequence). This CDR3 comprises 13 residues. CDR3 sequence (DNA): TGTGCCAGTAGTGAGCGGAGCGGGGAGACCCAGTACTTC. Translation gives CASSERSGETQYF.

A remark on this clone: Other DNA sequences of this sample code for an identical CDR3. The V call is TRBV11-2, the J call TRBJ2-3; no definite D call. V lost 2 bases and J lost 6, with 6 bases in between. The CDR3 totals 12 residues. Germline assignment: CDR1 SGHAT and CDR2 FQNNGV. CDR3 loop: CASSLLRDTQYF. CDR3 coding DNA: TGTGCCAGCAGCTTACTACGGGATACGCAGTATTTT.

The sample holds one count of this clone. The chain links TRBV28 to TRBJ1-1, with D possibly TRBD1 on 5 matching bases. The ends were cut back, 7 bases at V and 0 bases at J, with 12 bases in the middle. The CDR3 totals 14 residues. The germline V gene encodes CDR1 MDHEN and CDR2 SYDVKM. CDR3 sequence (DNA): TGTGCCAGCATCTGGGGCAGGGTGAACACTGAAGCTTTCTTT. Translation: CASIWGRVNTEAFF. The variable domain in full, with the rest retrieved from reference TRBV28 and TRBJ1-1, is DVKVTQSSRYLVKRTGEKVFLECVQDMDHENMFWYRQDPGLGLRLIYFSYDVKMKEKGDIPEGYSVSREKKERFSLILESASTNQTSMYLCASIWGRVNTEAFFGQGTRLTVV.

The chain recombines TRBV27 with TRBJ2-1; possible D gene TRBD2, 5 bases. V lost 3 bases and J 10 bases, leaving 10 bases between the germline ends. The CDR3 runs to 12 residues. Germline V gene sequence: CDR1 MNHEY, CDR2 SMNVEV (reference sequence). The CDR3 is CASSFPGGEQFF. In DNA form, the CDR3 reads TGTGCCAGCAGTTTCCCCGGAGGCGAGCAGTTCTTC.

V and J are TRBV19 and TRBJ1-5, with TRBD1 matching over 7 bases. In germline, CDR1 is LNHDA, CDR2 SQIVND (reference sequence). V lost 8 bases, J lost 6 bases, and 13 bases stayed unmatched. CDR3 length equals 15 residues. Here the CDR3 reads CASFPGTGESQPQHF. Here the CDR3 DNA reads TGTGCCAGTTTTCCCGGTACAGGGGAGAGTCAGCCCCAGCATTTT.

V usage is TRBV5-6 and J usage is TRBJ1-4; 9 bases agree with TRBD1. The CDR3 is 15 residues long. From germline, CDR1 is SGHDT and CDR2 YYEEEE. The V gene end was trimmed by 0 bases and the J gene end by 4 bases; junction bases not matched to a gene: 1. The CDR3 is CASSLGDRDNEKLFF. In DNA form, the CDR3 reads TGTGCCAGCAGCTTGGGGGACAGGGATAATGAAAAACTGTTTTTT.

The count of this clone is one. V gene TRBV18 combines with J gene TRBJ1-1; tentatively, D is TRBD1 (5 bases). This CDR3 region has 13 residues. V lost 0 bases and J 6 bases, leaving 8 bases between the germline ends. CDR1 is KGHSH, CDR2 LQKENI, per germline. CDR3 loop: CASSPPQGPEAFF. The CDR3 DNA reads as TGTGCCAGCTCACCACCGCAGGGTCCTGAAGCTTTCTTT.

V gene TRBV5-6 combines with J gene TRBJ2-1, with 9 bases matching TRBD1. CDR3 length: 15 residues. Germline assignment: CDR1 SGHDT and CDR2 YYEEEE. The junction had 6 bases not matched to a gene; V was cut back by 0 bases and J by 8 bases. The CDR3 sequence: CASSLVQGANDEQFF. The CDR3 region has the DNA TGTGCCAGCAGCTTGGTACAGGGGGCCAACGATGAGCAGTTCTTC.

CDR3 sequence (DNA): TGTGCCAGCTCAACGACAGAGGAGAAGAGCACAGATACGCAGTATTTT. This encodes CASSTTEEKSTDTQYF. This chain joins TRBV18 and TRBJ2-3, with TRBD1 as a possible D gene (5 bases). V gave up 5 bases and J gave up 0 bases, with 15 bases separating them. The length of the CDR3 is 16 residues. Germline V lookup: CDR1 KGHSH, CDR2 LQKENI.

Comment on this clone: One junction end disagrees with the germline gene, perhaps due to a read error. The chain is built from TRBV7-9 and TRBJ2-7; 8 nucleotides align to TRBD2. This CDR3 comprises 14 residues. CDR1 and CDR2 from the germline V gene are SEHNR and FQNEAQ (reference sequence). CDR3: CSSSFAGGGYEQYF. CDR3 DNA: TGTTCCAGCAGCTTCGCGGGAGGTGGCTACGAGCAGTACTTC.

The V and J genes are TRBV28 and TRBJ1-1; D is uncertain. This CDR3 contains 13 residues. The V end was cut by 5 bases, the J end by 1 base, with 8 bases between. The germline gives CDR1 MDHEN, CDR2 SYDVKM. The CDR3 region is CASSPNWNTEAFF. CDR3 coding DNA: TGTGCCAGCAGTCCCAATTGGAACACTGAAGCTTTCTTT.

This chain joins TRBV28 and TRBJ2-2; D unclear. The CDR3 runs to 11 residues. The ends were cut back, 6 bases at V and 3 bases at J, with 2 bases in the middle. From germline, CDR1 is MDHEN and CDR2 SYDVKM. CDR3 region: CASSYTGELFF. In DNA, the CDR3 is TGTGCCAGCAGCTACACCGGGGAGCTGTTTTTT.

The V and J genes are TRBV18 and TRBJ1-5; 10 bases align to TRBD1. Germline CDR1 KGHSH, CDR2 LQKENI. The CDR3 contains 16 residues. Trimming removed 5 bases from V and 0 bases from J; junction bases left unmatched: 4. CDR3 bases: TGTGCCAGCTCAGCCGACAGGGGGCATAGCAATCAGCCCCAGCATTTT. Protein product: CASSADRGHSNQPQHF.